The 5 T cell receptor beta chains in this list originate from one sample, sequenced in a study of T cell responses to AZD1222 COVID-19 vaccine. Sequenced by immunoSEQ multiplex PCR; TCRdb stores in-frame clones only, minus some. The repertoire has more than 85,000 clones, 65% to 90% of them found once; the top ten carry more than 7%. The sample in question was peripheral blood, obtained on day 0 of AZD1222 vaccination. These TCRs come from an adult in good health.

The V and J genes are TRBV7-2 and TRBJ1-1, with D uncertain. This CDR3 comprises 14 residues. Per the germline V gene, CDR1 is SGHTA and CDR2 is FQGNSA. The V end lost 7 bases, the J end lost 8 bases, and 20 bases lay between the germline ends. As DNA, the CDR3 is TGTGCCAGCAACTCCCCCACCCGTCGTTCAGAAGCTTTCTTT. Amino acid sequence: CASNSPTRRSEAFF.

The CDR3 sequence is CASSSQGVNYGYTF. In DNA, the CDR3 is TGTGCCAGTAGTTCACAGGGGGTTAACTATGGCTACACCTTC. The gene calls are TRBV19 and TRBJ1-2; 8 bases map to TRBD1. The CDR3 length is 14 residues. Trimming removed 5 bases from V and 1 base from J; junction bases left unmatched: 3. CDR1 LNHDA and CDR2 SQIVND come from the germline V gene (reference sequence).

J is TRBJ1-1 and V is TRBV7-8; tentatively, D is TRBD1 (5 bases). The ends were cut back, 1 base at V and 7 bases at J, with 16 bases in the middle. The CDR3 loop spans 15 amino acids. Germline assignment: CDR1 SGHVS and CDR2 FQNEAQ. CDR3 DNA: TGTGCCAGCAGCTTAGTTGTGATTTCGGGGCTTGAAGCTTTCTTT. The encoded protein is CASSLVVISGLEAFF.

The V gene is TRBV7-2, the J gene TRBJ1-5; D is ambiguous. Germline V gene data show CDR1 as SGHTA and CDR2 as FQGNSA. The V and J ends lost 3 bases and 11 bases respectively, with 11 bases between them. This CDR3 has 12 amino acids. In DNA form, the CDR3 reads TGTGCCAGCAGCTTGGACGACACGACCCAGCATTTT. As protein: CASSLDDTTQHF.

This chain links TRBV28 with TRBJ2-7, with 7 bases lining up with TRBD2. Trimming took 3 bases from V and 4 from J; bases not matched to a gene: 9. In germline, CDR1 is MDHEN, CDR2 SYDVKM. The CDR3 runs to 15 residues. CDR3 DNA: TGTGCCAGCAGTTTCGGAGGGAGGGGAACGTACGAGCAGTACTTC. This sequence encodes CASSFGGRGTYEQYF.